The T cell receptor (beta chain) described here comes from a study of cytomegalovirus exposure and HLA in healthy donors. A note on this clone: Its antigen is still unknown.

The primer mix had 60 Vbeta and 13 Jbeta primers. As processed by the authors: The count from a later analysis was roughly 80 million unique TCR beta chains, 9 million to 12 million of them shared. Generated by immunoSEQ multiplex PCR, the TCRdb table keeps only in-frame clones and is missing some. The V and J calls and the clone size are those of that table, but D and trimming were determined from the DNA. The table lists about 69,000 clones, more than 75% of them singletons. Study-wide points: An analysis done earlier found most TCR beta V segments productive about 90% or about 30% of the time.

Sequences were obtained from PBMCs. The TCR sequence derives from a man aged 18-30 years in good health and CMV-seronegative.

Written as DNA, the CDR3 is TGTGCCAGCAGCCGAAGACGGGACTCTTCGTACCAAGAGACCCAGTACTTC. It yields the protein CASSRRRDSSYQETQYF. This chain joins TRBV5-4 and TRBJ2-5, with D possibly being TRBD2 (6 bases). The CDR3 sequence is 17 residues long. The V gene lost 4 bases and the J gene lost 0 bases, with 19 bases spanning the gap. The germline CDR1 and CDR2 sequences are SGHNT and YYREEE (reference sequence).